Each of the 16 T cell receptor beta chains below was sequenced from the same sample in a study of T cell repertoires in cytomegalovirus infection. One entry per CDR3 protein results from TCRdb running MiXCR on the reads. The repertoire holds about half a million distinct CDR3 sequences, 30% to 35% seen once, with around a sixth in the top ten. These TCRs are of unknown antigen specificity. Specimen: cultured PBMCs, collected from culture after CMV antigen stimulation. The receptors stem from a human donor in good health (CMV status not recorded). Some clones in this sample may be carry-over from other donors' samples.

V is TRBV27 and J is TRBJ2-1; TRBD1 agrees at 7 bases. The CDR3 is 15 amino acids. The germline V gene encodes CDR1 MNHEY and CDR2 SMNVEV (reference sequence). Losses at the gene ends were 2 bases for V and 0 bases for J; bases not matched to a gene: 1. CDR3 protein: CASSLGTDSYNEQFF. CDR3 coding DNA: TGTGCCAGCAGTTTAGGGACAGACTCCTACAATGAGCAGTTCTTC.

In this sample, this clonotype turned up a few times. The V call is TRBV7-8, the J call TRBJ2-7; tentatively, D is TRBD1 (6 bases). V was shortened by 5 bases and J by 6 bases, with 14 bases between the two germline ends. Germline lookup yields CDR1 SGHVS and CDR2 FQNEAQ. The CDR3 is made up of 13 amino acids. The DNA of the CDR3 is TGTGCCAGCAGCCGGGACCTGGGGGCCGAGCAGTACTTC. Translated, it gives CASSRDLGAEQYF.

This clonotype was found a few times. The chain uses TRBV12-3 or TRBV12-4 and TRBJ1-3, with D uncertain. This CDR3 is built from 15 residues. V was trimmed by 4 bases and J by 0 bases, leaving 10 bases between them. CDR3 residues: CASSYPGSSGNTIYF. In DNA, the CDR3 is TGTGCCAGCAGTTACCCAGGAAGCTCTGGAAACACCATATATTTT.

This clonotype showed up just a few times. This rearrangement joins TRBV6-2 or TRBV6-3 to TRBJ2-7; 7 nucleotides match TRBD2. With 0 bases clipped from V and 4 bases from J, the junction kept 0 bases outside the gene matches. The CDR3 covers 13 residues. Germline assignment: CDR1 MNHEY and CDR2 SVGEGT. CDR3 loop: CASSYSGLYEQYV. Written as DNA, the CDR3 is TGTGCCAGCAGTTACTCGGGACTATACGAGCAGTACGTC.

V gene TRBV24-1 combines with J gene TRBJ2-5, with TRBD2 identical over 8 bases. This CDR3 has 18 amino acids. The V and J ends lost 2 bases and 6 bases, in that order; junction bases with no gene match: 16. Germline CDR1 KGHDR, CDR2 SFDVKD. The CDR3 DNA is TGTGCCACCAGTGATTCCCCGCAACTAGCGGCAACGAGAAAGACCCAGTACTTC. This codes for CATSDSPQLAATRKTQYF.

This clonotype was detected once. This chain joins TRBV20-1 and TRBJ2-7; tentatively, D is TRBD1 (6 bases). The CDR3 has 12 amino acids. The germline gives CDR1 DFQATT, CDR2 SNEGSKA (reference sequence). V was pared by 3 bases and J by 2 bases, with 8 bases between. The CDR3: CSASRDTYEQYV. The CDR3 DNA reads TGCAGTGCTAGTAGGGACACCTACGAGCAGTACGTC.

The rearrangement links TRBV12-3 or TRBV12-4 to TRBJ1-5; D might be TRBD1 (5 bases). The V end lost 6 bases, the J end lost 10 bases, and 16 bases lay between the germline ends. The CDR3 consists of 13 residues. The CDR3 spells CASSPTDISPQHF. The CDR3 DNA is TGTGCCAGCAGCCCGACAGATATCAGCCCCCAGCATTTT.

In this sample, this clonotype turned up once. The chain links TRBV12-3 or TRBV12-4 to TRBJ1-2; possible D gene TRBD1, 5 bases. Trimming stripped 6 bases from V and 5 bases from J, with 19 bases between. The CDR3 spans 15 residues. The CDR3 DNA is TGTGCCAGCAGCTCCCGGGACCCAGTACCTTATGGCTACACCTTC. Its protein is CASSSRDPVPYGYTF.

The sample holds a few counts of this clonotype. This sequence joins TRBV12-3 or TRBV12-4 and TRBJ2-5; D perhaps matches TRBD2 (6 bases). The CDR3 has 14 residues. Deletions cut 3 bases from V and 1 base from J, with 9 bases between. CDR3 in amino acids: CASSFGSGQETQYF. CDR3 DNA sequence: TGTGCCAGCAGTTTCGGTAGCGGCCAAGAGACCCAGTACTTC.

The CDR3 here is CASSPTTQNTGELFF. In nucleotides, the CDR3 is TGTGCCAGCTCCCCAACCACTCAGAACACCGGGGAGCTGTTTTTT. The chain is built from TRBV11-3 and TRBJ2-2; D remains ambiguous. Germline V gene sequence: CDR1 SGHNT, CDR2 YENEEA. The CDR3 has 15 amino acids. V was clipped by 8 bases and J by 1 base, with 14 bases between them. The full variable domain, its missing parts supplied by reference TRBV11-3 and TRBJ2-2, is EAGVVQSPRYKIIEKKQPVAFWCNPISGHNTLYWYLQNLGQGPELLIRYENEEAVDDSQLPKDRFSAERLKGVDSTLKIQPAELGDSAVYLCASSPTTQNTGELFFGEGSRLTVL.

This clonotype has a handful of counts. The V call is TRBV6-1, the J call TRBJ2-2; TRBD2 matches 10 bases. The CDR3 runs to 15 residues. Germline V CDR1 and CDR2: MNHNS, SASEGT. Trimming took 5 bases from V and 2 from J; bases not matched to a gene: 2. CDR3 region: CASSSSGRNTGELFF. In nucleotides, the CDR3 is TGTGCCAGCAGTTCTAGCGGGAGAAACACCGGGGAGCTGTTTTTT.

This clonotype was found a few times. The chain is built from TRBV18 and TRBJ2-5; D not certain. The CDR3 covers 12 residues. Trimming took off 2 bases at V and 1 base at J, with 2 bases between the two ends. The germline gives CDR1 KGHSH, CDR2 LQKENI. The CDR3 region has the DNA TGTGCCAGCTCACCAATCCAAGAGACCCAGTACTTC. The encoded protein is CASSPIQETQYF.

The rearrangement uses TRBV29-1 and TRBJ1-1, with D possibly TRBD1 on 6 matching bases. Trimming removed 7 bases from V and 9 bases from J, with 21 bases in between. The germline V gene encodes CDR1 SQVTM and CDR2 ANQGSEA. The CDR3 is made up of 13 amino acids. The CDR3 reads CSALGQLEGKAFF. DNA for the CDR3: TGCAGCGCCTTAGGACAGTTGGAAGGAAAAGCTTTCTTT.

This clonotype was detected many times. The V call is TRBV7-2, the J call TRBJ2-7, with D possibly being TRBD1 (7 bases). Trimming stripped 3 bases from V and 6 bases from J, with 12 bases between. The CDR3 extends over 13 amino acids. Germline loops: CDR1 SGHTA, CDR2 FQGNSA. The CDR3 region is CASSLGTAGEQYF. As DNA, the CDR3 is TGTGCCAGCAGCTTGGGGACAGCGGGCGAGCAGTACTTC.

The J gene is TRBJ1-3, the V gene TRBV19; D gene unclear. The CDR3 has 17 residues. V gave up 5 bases and J gave up 0 bases, with 17 bases separating them. Looked up from germline, CDR1 is LNHDA and CDR2 is SQIVND (reference sequence). Here the CDR3 DNA reads TGTGCCAGTAGTCTCGGCGGAAGGGTTTCCTCTGGAAACACCATATATTTT. The encoded protein is CASSLGGRVSSGNTIYF. The whole variable domain, filled in from reference TRBV19 and TRBJ1-3, reads DGGITQSPKYLFRKEGQNVTLSCEQNLNHDAMYWYRQDPGQGLRLIYYSQIVNDFQKGDIAEGYSVSREKKESFPLTVTSAQKNPTAFYLCASSLGGRVSSGNTIYFGEGSWLTVV.

The chain combines TRBV7-9 with TRBJ1-1; D not resolved. This CDR3 has 13 amino acids. Trimming stripped 1 base from V and 11 bases from J, with 14 bases between. Germline V gene lookup returns CDR1 SEHNR and CDR2 FQNEAQ (reference sequence). The CDR3 loop is CASSLGRQRWAFF. In DNA form, the CDR3 reads TGTGCCAGCAGCTTAGGTCGGCAACGATGGGCTTTCTTT.